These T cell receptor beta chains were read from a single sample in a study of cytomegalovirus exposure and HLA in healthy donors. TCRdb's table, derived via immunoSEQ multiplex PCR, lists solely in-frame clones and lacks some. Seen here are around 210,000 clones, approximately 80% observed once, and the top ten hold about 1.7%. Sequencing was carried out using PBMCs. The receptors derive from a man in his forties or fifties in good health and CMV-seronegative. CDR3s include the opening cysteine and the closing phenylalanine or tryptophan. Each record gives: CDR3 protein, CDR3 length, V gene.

CDR3 protein: CASSRASGRMNEQFF
CDR3 length: 15
V gene: TRBV5-1

CDR3 protein: CASSPGVIRTLKNTGELFF
CDR3 length: 19
V gene: TRBV5-1

CDR3 protein: CATSTNTGELFF
CDR3 length: 12
V gene: TRBV15

CDR3 protein: CASSLMAGLYDEQYF
CDR3 length: 15
V gene: TRBV27

CDR3 protein: CASSFGMPSYEQYF
CDR3 length: 14
V gene: TRBV6-5

CDR3 protein: CASSQDRGTGGLSGANVLTF
CDR3 length: 20
V gene: TRBV4-1

CDR3 protein: CASSLYFAGYEQYF
CDR3 length: 14
V gene: TRBV5-1

CDR3 protein: CAWGTGNNSPLHF
CDR3 length: 13
V gene: TRBV30

CDR3 protein: CASGLGGERGEQYF
CDR3 length: 14
V gene: TRBV7-9

CDR3 protein: CASSQESLWGRNIQYF
CDR3 length: 16
V gene: TRBV14

CDR3 protein: CASSLLSSGNQETQYF
CDR3 length: 16
V gene: TRBV5-6

CDR3 protein: CASSLGEADYNEQFF
CDR3 length: 15
V gene: TRBV5-1

CDR3 protein: CASSQDQGLSGNTIYF
CDR3 length: 16
V gene: TRBV4-1

CDR3 protein: CSVYQGIDTQYF
CDR3 length: 12
V gene: TRBV29-1

CDR3 protein: CASSYTANTEAFF
CDR3 length: 13
V gene: TRBV6-5

CDR3 protein: CASSLPSGSSYNEQFF
CDR3 length: 16
V gene: TRBV5-1

CDR3 protein: CASSLDRGGNEQFF
CDR3 length: 14
V gene: TRBV5-1

CDR3 protein: CASTRDTNTGELFF
CDR3 length: 14
V gene: TRBV28

CDR3 protein: CASSRPTSGAYNEQFF
CDR3 length: 16
V gene: TRBV18

CDR3 protein: CASSPDRSGNTIYF
CDR3 length: 14
V gene: TRBV7-9

CDR3 protein: CASSRGERGTDTQYF
CDR3 length: 15
V gene: TRBV11-3

CDR3 protein: CASSPYGNVLTF
CDR3 length: 12
V gene: TRBV7-6

CDR3 protein: CASKGGSSYNEQFF
CDR3 length: 14
V gene: TRBV7-8

CDR3 protein: CASSLDRGTSNQPQHF
CDR3 length: 16
V gene: TRBV5-6

CDR3 protein: CASGTGNEKLFF
CDR3 length: 12
V gene: TRBV5-4

CDR3 protein: CASSVDSNYGYTF
CDR3 length: 13
V gene: TRBV9

CDR3 protein: CASSDLRLAGVTYEQYF
CDR3 length: 17
V gene: TRBV10-2

CDR3 protein: CASSPAGYTDTQYF
CDR3 length: 14
V gene: TRBV28

CDR3 protein: CASTPSGGTYEQYF
CDR3 length: 14
V gene: TRBV27

CDR3 protein: CASSFIQAGAGNEQFF
CDR3 length: 16
V gene: TRBV27

CDR3 protein: CASSRGSSQPQHF
CDR3 length: 13
V gene: TRBV6-5

CDR3 protein: CASTNLNPGQGSTGELFF
CDR3 length: 18
V gene: TRBV19

CDR3 protein: CASTQNTGELFF
CDR3 length: 12
V gene: TRBV25-1

CDR3 protein: CASSTNALNSYEQYF
CDR3 length: 15
V gene: TRBV28

CDR3 protein: CASSWTSGADTQYF
CDR3 length: 14
V gene: TRBV7-9

CDR3 protein: CASSLVGKGQYEKLFF
CDR3 length: 16
V gene: TRBV7-2

CDR3 protein: CASSVGVTGTGSSVKEKLFF
CDR3 length: 20
V gene: TRBV9

CDR3 protein: CASSPGTGRDYGYTF
CDR3 length: 15
V gene: TRBV7-3

CDR3 protein: CASSLSAGGKLFF
CDR3 length: 13
V gene: TRBV27

CDR3 protein: CASSVGQGALGGYTF
CDR3 length: 15
V gene: TRBV18